One sample yielded the 20 T cell receptor beta chains listed below, sequenced in a study of blood T cell repertoires in COVID-19. Method: immunoSEQ multiplex PCR; TCRdb's copy keeps in-frame clones and lacks some. This sample yields approximately 390,000 clones, of which approximately 87% are seen a single time; around 9.3% belongs to the top ten. The sequencing input was PBMCs or T cells enriched from blood (not recorded which). These receptors all stem from a woman between 50 and 59 years old who had recovered from COVID-19.

The V gene is TRBV28, the J gene TRBJ2-5; 8 nucleotides agree with TRBD1. The CDR3 covers 15 residues. J lost 1 base, V lost 8 bases, and 9 bases had no gene match. In germline, CDR1 is MDHEN, CDR2 SYDVKM. The CDR3 sequence is CASLSPGTGQETQYF. As DNA, the CDR3 is TGTGCCAGCCTCTCTCCCGGGACAGGCCAAGAGACCCAGTACTTC.

The chain combines TRBV28 with TRBJ1-1, with D unresolved. The germline CDR1 and CDR2 sequences are MDHEN and SYDVKM. The CDR3 runs 14 residues. Trimming took 3 bases from V and 4 from J, leaving 12 bases between them. In nucleotides, the CDR3 is TGTGCCAGCAGTTTTCATTCGGGTGGCACTGAAGCTTTCTTT. This encodes CASSFHSGGTEAFF.

The CDR3 DNA is TGTGCCAGCAGCTTATACGGCGGAAGAACTAATGAAAAACTGTTTTTT. This encodes CASSLYGGRTNEKLFF. The genes are TRBV7-8 and TRBJ1-4; D is unclear. CDR3 length: 16 amino acids. The germline gives CDR1 SGHVS, CDR2 FQNEAQ. The V end was cut by 2 bases, the J end by 1 base, with 11 bases between.

The chain is built from TRBV5-4 and TRBJ2-7, with 13 bases fitting TRBD2. V was pared by 3 bases and J by 2 bases, with 8 bases of the junction left unmatched. The length of the CDR3 is 17 residues. Germline lookup yields CDR1 SGHNT and CDR2 YYREEE (reference sequence). The CDR3 here is CASSSRLAGGPPYEQYF. The CDR3 nucleotides read TGTGCCAGCAGCTCACGACTAGCGGGGGGCCCTCCCTACGAGCAGTACTTC.

V usage is TRBV30 and J usage is TRBJ1-2; D not resolved. The germline V and J ends were trimmed by 2 bases and 0 bases, with 7 bases remaining between them. The CDR3 spans 13 residues. Germline CDR1 and CDR2: GTSNPN and SVGIG (reference sequence). CDR3 sequence: CAWSFSTNYGYTF. The CDR3 bases are TGTGCCTGGAGTTTCAGTACTAACTATGGCTACACCTTC.

V usage is TRBV7-9 and J usage is TRBJ1-1; D ambiguous. This CDR3 has 11 residues. The V gene's germline CDR1 is SEHNR and CDR2 FQNEAQ (reference sequence). Trimming left V 5 bases short and J 10 bases short, with 11 bases between. The CDR3 spells CASSPNPRAFF. The CDR3, as DNA: TGTGCCAGCAGCCCAAACCCGCGAGCTTTCTTT.

The chain carries TRBV10-3 and TRBJ1-1; D possibly corresponds to TRBD1 (5 bases). CDR3 length equals 15 residues. CDR1 is ENHRY and CDR2 is SYGVKD in the germline V gene. The ends were cut back, 0 bases at V and 0 bases at J, with 8 bases in the middle. CDR3: CAISESTDLNTEAFF. The CDR3 DNA reads TGTGCCATCAGTGAGTCGACAGATTTGAACACTGAAGCTTTCTTT.

The chain combines TRBV28 with TRBJ1-1, with TRBD1 as a possible D gene (6 bases). The CDR3 is 15 residues long. V was clipped by 5 bases and J by 7 bases, with 20 bases between them. The V gene's germline CDR1 is MDHEN and CDR2 SYDVKM. The CDR3 nucleotides read TGTGCCAGCAGTCTTCCCACGACCCGACAGGTTGAAGCTTTCTTT. The encoded protein is CASSLPTTRQVEAFF.

V is TRBV20-1 and J is TRBJ1-1; the D is unclear. Trimming took off 4 bases at V and 0 bases at J, with 3 bases between the two ends. The CDR3 loop spans 11 amino acids. CDR1 DFQATT and CDR2 SNEGSKA come from the germline V gene (reference sequence). In nucleotides, the CDR3 is TGCAGTGCTAACATGAACACTGAAGCTTTCTTT. Translation gives CSANMNTEAFF.

The chain links TRBV7-2 to TRBJ1-2, with D possibly being TRBD1 (5 bases). The CDR3 is 15 amino acids. Trimming took off 2 bases at V and 8 bases at J, with 18 bases between the two ends. Germline CDR1 reads SGHTA; CDR2 reads FQGNSA. CDR3 nucleotide sequence: TGTGCCAGCAGCTTATTAAGGGCAGGGTTGAGGGGCTACACCTTC. It encodes CASSLLRAGLRGYTF.

This clone was counted a few times. The chain joins TRBV18 to TRBJ2-3; 9 bases line up with TRBD2. Germline V gives CDR1 KGHSH, CDR2 LQKENI. This CDR3 spans 16 amino acids. The ends lost 2 bases at V and 3 bases at J; junction bases unmatched: 6. CDR3 residues: CASSPSVAGETDTQYF. The DNA of the CDR3 is TGTGCCAGCTCACCATCGGTAGCGGGGGAGACAGATACGCAGTATTTT.

In this sample, this clone turned up a few times. The CDR3 DNA reads TGCGCCAGCAGTTCCGCCTTGCAGGGGGAAAAACTGTTTTTT. Translated: CASSSALQGEKLFF. The chain uses TRBV5-1 and TRBJ1-4; possibly TRBD1 for D (6 bases). Germline CDR1 and CDR2: SGHRS and YFSETQ. Trimming left V 5 bases short and J 8 bases short, with 16 bases between. The length of the CDR3 is 14 residues.

The V gene is TRBV6-2 or TRBV6-3, the J gene TRBJ1-1; no clear D. The CDR3 is 18 residues long. Germline CDR1 MNHEY, CDR2 SVGEGT. Trimming removed 6 bases at V and 6 bases at J, with 29 bases between. The CDR3 coding sequence is TGTGCCAGCAGCCGCGCTGGTAGGATAAGGATTGAGGGCCCTGAAGCTTTCTTT. As protein: CASSRAGRIRIEGPEAFF.

V and J are TRBV12-3 or TRBV12-4 and TRBJ1-2, with D perhaps matching TRBD1 (5 bases). Trimming pared 6 bases from V and 3 bases from J, leaving 11 bases between. The CDR3 is made up of 13 amino acids. CDR3 DNA: TGTGCCAGCAGCCGTCGGGGGGACTATGGCTACACCTTC. Translated, it gives CASSRRGDYGYTF.

The rearrangement links TRBV7-6 to TRBJ1-5, with TRBD1 matching over 7 bases. Germline loops: CDR1 SGHVS, CDR2 FNYEAQ. The CDR3 has 14 amino acids. The V gene end was trimmed by 5 bases and the J gene end by 2 bases; junction bases not matched to a gene: 3. CDR3 sequence reads: CASSPGTGNQPQHF. CDR3 nucleotide sequence: TGTGCCAGCAGCCCCGGGACAGGCAATCAGCCCCAGCATTTT.

The chain joins TRBV9 to TRBJ1-4; D not resolved. The CDR3 length is 15 residues. V dropped 0 bases and J dropped 0 bases, with 6 bases sitting between them. CDR1 is SGDLS and CDR2 is YYNGEE in the germline V gene. In nucleotides, the CDR3 is TGTGCCAGCAGCGTAGGAGTTGCAACTAATGAAAAACTGTTTTTT. Protein sequence: CASSVGVATNEKLFF.

The chain employs TRBV6-5 and TRBJ2-5; D call uncertain. The CDR3 totals 13 residues. V lost 6 bases and J lost 4, with 12 bases in between. Germline V CDR1 and CDR2: MNHEY, SVGAGI. The CDR3 loop reads CASRANPGETQYF. CDR3 in DNA: TGTGCCAGCAGGGCTAACCCGGGAGAGACCCAGTACTTC.

V and J are TRBV3-1 (or the pseudogene TRBV3-2) and TRBJ1-6; D is undetermined. Deletions cut 0 bases from V and 7 bases from J, with 13 bases between. The germline V gene encodes CDR1 LGHDT and CDR2 YNNKEL (reference sequence). The CDR3 sequence is 16 residues long. CDR3: CASSQEEQRRNSPLHF. CDR3 nucleotide sequence: TGTGCCAGCAGCCAAGAAGAGCAAAGGAGGAATTCACCCCTCCACTTT.

The chain links TRBV5-1 to TRBJ2-7; 7 bases map to TRBD1. The ends lost 3 bases at V and 3 bases at J; junction bases unmatched: 9. From germline, CDR1 is SGHRS and CDR2 YFSETQ. The CDR3 consists of 15 residues. CDR3 nucleotide sequence: TGCGCCAGCAGCTGGGACAGACCGCCCGGCTACGAGCAGTACTTC. This translates into CASSWDRPPGYEQYF.

In this sample, this clone turned up a few times. The rearrangement uses TRBV7-2 and TRBJ1-2, with D possibly matching TRBD1 (5 bases). V shed 5 bases and J shed 4 bases, with 17 bases lying between them. The CDR3 spans 15 residues. Per the germline V gene, CDR1 is SGHTA and CDR2 is FQGNSA. The CDR3 region is CASSTGLQNSYGYTF. CDR3 nucleotide sequence: TGTGCCAGCAGCACGGGACTCCAGAACAGCTATGGCTACACCTTC.